This T cell receptor beta chain is from a study of blood T cell repertoires in COVID-19 (dated by TCRdb to between 2020 and 2021). Looking at the study overall: The collaborator samples originated in the United States, Italy and Spain and spanned the acute and convalescent phases of COVID-19. The material from the prospective study consisted of cDNA or gDNA derived from T cells, B-cell-depleted T cells, or PBMCs. Subjects who had been exposed to COVID-19, were actively infected with it, or had recovered from it provided the deeply sampled blood TCRbeta repertoires that made up the dataset. The repertoires were released in a freely available public database intended as a resource for research on the immune response to SARS-CoV-2. The samples were drawn from the first 160 participants of the ongoing ImmuneRACE study and from some 1,300 subjects provided by 6 global collaborators. Nearly every sample came with metadata listing a de-identified subject ID, COVID-19 status, age in years and sex. HLA class I and class II types, where available, came from metadata supplied by the sample provider rather than from assay-based typing.

The CDR3 contains 15 residues, cysteine and phenylalanine counted. Of the read, only the CDR3 DNA is kept; its 45 bases are in frame from base 1. The trim is 3 bases for V and 7 bases for J, with a gap of 19 bases between the germline ends. From a lookup of the germline V gene (reference sequence), CDR1 and CDR2 are SGHNT and YYREEE. One collaborating source in Seattle enrolled patients while the patients were actively infected and followed the patients over time throughout the course of disease. Whole blood was collected in K2EDTA tubes by collaborating institutions according to the institutions' own protocols. Collaborator samples were shipped for TCRbeta analysis as frozen whole blood, isolated PBMCs, or DNA extracted from either sample type. The immunoSEQ Assay, a bias-controlled multiplex PCR, was used to amplify TCRbeta CDR3 regions from genomic DNA. On the study's bioinformatics: The number of nucleated cells in each sample was estimated from the amplification of reference gene primers within the assay. Sequence reads were collapsed and filtered to measure the absolute abundance of every unique TCRbeta CDR3 rearrangement. For each sample, productive Simpson clonality was calculated by taking the square root of Simpson's diversity index across productive rearrangements. TCRdb provides this immuneACCESS table in a form limited to in-frame rearrangements. Some clones are lacking; in checked studies, under half of them reflect an unresolved V gene, and why the rest are absent is not known. V, J and clone size were drawn from that table, and D and trimming were deduced from the DNA. The sample table records roughly 86,000 clones; approximately 85% of these occur just once. The top ten hold approximately 2.8% of the sample.

Comment on this clone: No cognate antigen has been identified for it. No much larger clonotype is one base removed from it; base qualities were not supplied.

Here is what the overall study found, with its caveats: The quantity of clinical and demographic metadata differed by source and by participant and was supplied without curation.

Input material: peripheral blood. The chain links TRBV5-4 with TRBJ2-5; the D segment could be TRBD2, given 6 matching bases. The receptor comes from a woman older than 75 with COVID-19, enrolled during active disease. The nucleotide sequence is TGTGCCAGCAGCTCGGGGGTCCCATGGGTGGGGACCCAGTACTTC. This codes for CASSSGVPWVGTQYF. With all but the CDR3 taken from the reference TRBV5-4 and TRBJ2-5 genes, the full variable domain is: ETGVTQSPTHLIKTRGQQVTLRCSSQSGHNTVSWYQQALGQGPQFIFQYYREEENGRGNFPPRFSGLQFPNYSSELNVNALELDDSALYLCASSSGVPWVGTQYFGPGTRLLVL.